The 26 T cell receptor beta chains presented below share a single source sample, sequenced in a study of CD8+CD57+ T cells in acquired aplastic anemia. Both TCR beta VDJ combination and CDR3 sequence profiling were carried out. Genomic DNA was the template for this profiling. TCRdb re-called the reads through MiXCR, storing one row per CDR3 protein. The profile shows around 140,000 distinct CDR3 sequences, about 40% of them singletons. Material: sorted CD4+, CD8+, or CD8+CD57+ T cells (not recorded which) from PBMCs. The origin of the receptors is a human donor in good health, serving as a control.

This clonotype has at least ten counts. V gene TRBV7-9 combines with J gene TRBJ2-2; TRBD1 is a possible D gene (5 bases). This CDR3 comprises 16 residues. Per germline, CDR1 SEHNR and CDR2 FQNEAQ (reference sequence). Trimming left V 2 bases short and J 7 bases short, with 17 bases between. The CDR3 DNA sequence: TGTGCCAGCAGCTTAATACCGGCAGGGCGGAACGGGGAGCTGTTTTTT. This codes for CASSLIPAGRNGELFF.

This clonotype was found many times. The chain combines TRBV5-4 with TRBJ2-5, with TRBD1 identical over 7 bases. Germline-derived CDR1 and CDR2 are SGHNT and YYREEE (reference sequence). Trimming at V came to 4 bases and at J to 9 bases, leaving 9 bases not matched to a gene. CDR3 length equals 13 residues. This CDR3 reads CASSTDRAGAQYF. The CDR3 region has the DNA TGTGCCAGCAGCACTGACAGGGCCGGAGCCCAGTACTTC.

On this clonotype itself: A much larger clonotype is one base distant, so this may be a read error. This chain connects TRBV7-2 to TRBJ1-4, with D unresolved. V was clipped by 6 bases and J by 6 bases, with 8 bases between them. CDR3 length equals 12 residues. Germline loops: CDR1 SGHTA, CDR2 FQGNSA. Here the CDR3 reads CASRREYEKLFF. The CDR3 DNA follows: TGTGCCAGCAGGAGGGAGTATGAAAAACTGTTTTTT.

The chain combines TRBV2 with TRBJ1-5; D possibly corresponds to TRBD1 (6 bases). The CDR3 sequence is 15 residues long. The germline gives CDR1 SNHLY, CDR2 FYNNEI. The V end was cut by 6 bases, the J end by 2 bases, with 14 bases between. The CDR3 region has the DNA TGTGCCAGCAGGGAGGGGGATCAGCGCAATCAGCCCCAGCATTTT. It translates to CASREGDQRNQPQHF.

This clonotype was seen many times. This sequence joins TRBV20-1 and TRBJ1-1; no reliable D call. Trimming cost V 6 bases and J 0 bases, with 5 bases left between them. The CDR3 is 11 residues long. Germline assignment: CDR1 DFQATT and CDR2 SNEGSKA (reference sequence). The CDR3 coding sequence is TGCAGTGCATACATGAACACTGAAGCTTTCTTT. It is translated as CSAYMNTEAFF.

Many counts were recorded for this clonotype. V usage is TRBV25-1 and J usage is TRBJ1-6; D is possibly TRBD1 (5 bases). CDR1 and CDR2 from the germline V gene are MGHDK and SYGVNS. The V end lost 6 bases, the J end lost 10 bases, and 16 bases lay between the germline ends. The length of the CDR3 is 14 residues. CDR3 nucleotides: TGTGCCAGCAGCCCAGGGACTCGCGGATCACCCCTCCACTTT. Its protein is CASSPGTRGSPLHF.

Many counts were recorded for this clonotype. V usage is TRBV20-1 and J usage is TRBJ1-2, with D unclear. Deletions cut 3 bases from V and 0 bases from J, with 8 bases between. CDR3 size: 13 residues. Germline lookup yields CDR1 DFQATT and CDR2 SNEGSKA (reference sequence). CDR3 in amino acids: CSARGRSNYGYTF. CDR3 sequence (DNA): TGCAGTGCTAGGGGCAGATCTAACTATGGCTACACCTTC.

The sample holds many counts of this clonotype. This chain links TRBV6-5 with TRBJ1-1; 7 nucleotides line up with TRBD1. The CDR3 loop spans 13 amino acids. V lost 4 bases, J lost 8 bases, and 7 bases stayed unmatched. The germline V gene has CDR1 MNHEY and CDR2 SVGAGI. For the CDR3, the DNA is TGTGCCAGCAGTTCACAGGGGAGGGAGGAAGCTTTCTTT. This codes for CASSSQGREEAFF.

J is TRBJ2-1 and V is TRBV5-1, with D hard to call. Germline CDR1 is SGHRS and CDR2 is YFSETQ. The CDR3 sequence is 15 residues long. Trimming cost V 2 bases and J 9 bases, with 18 bases left between them. The CDR3 sequence is CASSLRERVTSEQFF. CDR3 in DNA: TGCGCCAGCAGCTTAAGAGAGAGAGTTACAAGTGAGCAGTTCTTC.

This chain links TRBV29-1 with TRBJ1-1, with TRBD1 identical over 9 bases. CDR3 length: 13 amino acids. The germline V gene encodes CDR1 SQVTM and CDR2 ANQGSEA. The trim removed 3 bases at V and 11 bases at J, leaving 10 bases unmatched. The CDR3 here is CSVDGTGFTGAFF. The CDR3 nucleotides are TGCAGCGTTGACGGGACAGGGTTCACTGGGGCTTTCTTT.

This chain connects TRBV29-1 to TRBJ1-3, with TRBD1 matching 10 bases. Germline loops: CDR1 SQVTM, CDR2 ANQGSEA. V lost 6 bases and J lost 0; bases outside the gene matches: 5. The CDR3 consists of 15 residues. The CDR3, as DNA: TGCAGCGTCGGGGACAGGGGCATCTCTGGAAACACCATATATTTT. Translating gives CSVGDRGISGNTIYF.

V is TRBV20-1 and J is TRBJ2-3; D gene uncertain. CDR1 DFQATT and CDR2 SNEGSKA come from the germline V gene (reference sequence). The CDR3 is 13 residues long. The CDR3 here is CSPQHRGSDTQYF. The CDR3 DNA sequence: TGCAGCCCACAACACCGTGGGTCAGATACGCAGTATTTT.

At least ten counts were recorded for this clonotype. At one end the junction does not follow the germline gene, possibly because of a read error. The J gene is TRBJ2-5, the V gene TRBV4-1; 7 bases align to TRBD2. The CDR3 contains 14 residues. Germline lookup yields CDR1 MGHRA and CDR2 YSYEKL. Written as DNA, the CDR3 is TGCGCCAGCAGCCCCCGGGACTACCAGGAGACCCAGTACTTC. Its translation is CASSPRDYQETQYF.

This chain uses TRBV3-1 with TRBJ2-3, with 8 bases fitting TRBD2. V was pared by 2 bases and J by 2 bases, with 9 bases of the junction left unmatched. Germline values: CDR1 LGHDT, CDR2 YNNKEL (reference sequence). This CDR3 contains 17 residues. CDR3 coding DNA: TGTGCCAGCAGCCAAAATCCGGGAGGGGGTAACACAGATACGCAGTATTTT. This encodes CASSQNPGGGNTDTQYF.

This clonotype was counted many times. The V call is TRBV9, the J call TRBJ1-5; 8 nucleotides align to TRBD1. This CDR3 comprises 14 residues. CDR1 and CDR2 (germline): SGDLS, YYNGEE. The V gene end was trimmed by 3 bases and the J gene end by 10 bases; junction bases not matched to a gene: 9. CDR3 coding DNA: TGTGCCAGCAGCGACGGGACAGGACCCTTCCCCCAGCATTTT. This translates into CASSDGTGPFPQHF.

The chain carries TRBV4-3 and TRBJ2-3; maybe TRBD1 (5 bases). Per germline, CDR1 LGHNA and CDR2 YSLEER. The CDR3 totals 14 residues. V was trimmed by 1 base and J by 1 base, leaving 6 bases between them. This chain's CDR3 is CASSQVQGTDTQYF. Written as DNA, the CDR3 is TGCGCCAGCAGCCAAGTACAGGGCACAGATACGCAGTATTTT.

This rearrangement joins TRBV11-2 to TRBJ2-3, with a tentative D call TRBD1 (6 bases). Germline-derived CDR1 and CDR2 are SGHAT and FQNNGV. V shed 3 bases and J shed 0 bases, with 10 bases lying between them. This CDR3 comprises 15 residues. The CDR3 loop is CASSLGGQSTDTQYF. The CDR3 DNA sequence: TGTGCCAGCAGCTTGGGCGGACAGAGCACAGATACGCAGTATTTT.

As DNA, the CDR3 is TGTGCCAGCAGGGACGCCTACGAGCAGTACTTC. Amino acid sequence: CASRDAYEQYF. The chain combines TRBV6-1 with TRBJ2-7, with no clear D. This CDR3 has 11 amino acids. V lost 6 bases and J 2 bases, leaving 5 bases between the germline ends. From germline, CDR1 is MNHNS and CDR2 SASEGT.

This clonotype occurred many times. The gene calls are TRBV29-1 and TRBJ1-1; a possible D gene is TRBD1 (5 bases). Germline V lookup: CDR1 SQVTM, CDR2 ANQGSEA. The CDR3 has 12 residues. V lost 5 bases, J lost 2 bases, and 9 bases lay in between. CDR3 residues: CSVRQPNTEAFF. The DNA of the CDR3 is TGCAGCGTTCGACAGCCCAACACTGAAGCTTTCTTT.

This clonotype was detected ten times or more. The V and J genes are TRBV5-1 and TRBJ2-1; TRBD2 matches 11 bases. Germline V gene data show CDR1 as SGHRS and CDR2 as YFSETQ. The junction had 3 bases not matched to a gene; V was cut back by 0 bases and J by 7 bases. CDR3 length: 15 residues. As DNA, the CDR3 is TGCGCCAGCAGCTTGGAAATAGCGGGAGGGAATGAGCAGTTCTTC. Its protein is CASSLEIAGGNEQFF.

V usage is TRBV7-3 and J usage is TRBJ2-2; D is perhaps TRBD1 (6 bases). Germline assignment: CDR1 SGHTA and CDR2 FQGTGA. The CDR3 totals 12 residues. Trimming cost V 5 bases and J 8 bases, with 9 bases left between them. The CDR3 region has the DNA TGTGCCAGCAGCACTGGACAGGGGGAGCTGTTTTTT. Protein product: CASSTGQGELFF. Full variable domain (missing parts from reference TRBV7-3 and TRBJ2-2): GAGVSQTPSNKVTEKGKYVELRCDPISGHTALYWYRQSLGQGPEFLIYFQGTGAADDSGLPNDRFFAVRPEGSVSTLKIQRTERGDSAVYLCASSTGQGELFFGEGSRLTVL.

This clonotype was picked up many times. This chain connects TRBV7-9 to TRBJ1-1; D remains ambiguous. Germline V gene data show CDR1 as SEHNR and CDR2 as FQNEAQ (reference sequence). The CDR3 consists of 13 residues. The V end lost 4 bases, the J end lost 1 base, and 7 bases lay between the germline ends. The CDR3 bases are TGTGCCAGCAGCTCGAGGCGGAACACTGAAGCTTTCTTT. This sequence encodes CASSSRRNTEAFF. Drawing the rest from reference TRBV7-9 and TRBJ1-1, the complete variable domain is DTGVSQNPRHKITKRGQNVTFRCDPISEHNRLYWYRQTLGQGPEFLTYFQNEAQLEKSRLLSDRFSAERPKGSFSTLEIQRTEQGDSAMYLCASSSRRNTEAFFGQGTRLTVV.

The chain recombines TRBV24-1 with TRBJ2-1; 11 nucleotides align to TRBD1. The CDR3 is 14 residues long. Germline CDR1 and CDR2: KGHDR and SFDVKD. Trimming cost V 4 bases and J 8 bases; bases outside gene matches: 3. The CDR3 bases are TGTGCCACCAGTGAGGGACAGGGGGGCCATGAGCAGTTCTTC. It translates to CATSEGQGGHEQFF.

V gene TRBV5-4 combines with J gene TRBJ2-2; a weak D match, TRBD2 (7 bases). The CDR3 spans 16 residues. V was shortened by 4 bases and J by 4 bases, with 17 bases between the two germline ends. Germline values: CDR1 SGHNT, CDR2 YYREEE (reference sequence). The CDR3: CASSVLRGLGTGELFF. DNA of the CDR3: TGTGCCAGCAGCGTCCTGCGGGGGCTCGGCACCGGGGAGCTGTTTTTT.

This clonotype was detected ten times or more. The chain couples TRBV19 to TRBJ1-2; possibly TRBD1 for D (5 bases). Per germline, CDR1 LNHDA and CDR2 SQIVND (reference sequence). V was trimmed by 4 bases and J by 2 bases, leaving 8 bases between them. This CDR3 contains 13 residues. The CDR3 here is CASSTKGNYGYTF. In DNA, the CDR3 is TGTGCCAGTAGTACTAAGGGGAACTATGGCTACACCTTC.

This sequence joins TRBV7-9 and TRBJ1-1, with D possibly matching TRBD1 (5 bases). V was cut by 1 base and J by 1 base, with 10 bases left in between. This CDR3 has 15 amino acids. Germline values: CDR1 SEHNR, CDR2 FQNEAQ (reference sequence). CDR3 region: CASSLEHRKNTEAFF. The CDR3, as DNA: TGTGCCAGCAGCTTAGAACACAGGAAGAACACTGAAGCTTTCTTT.